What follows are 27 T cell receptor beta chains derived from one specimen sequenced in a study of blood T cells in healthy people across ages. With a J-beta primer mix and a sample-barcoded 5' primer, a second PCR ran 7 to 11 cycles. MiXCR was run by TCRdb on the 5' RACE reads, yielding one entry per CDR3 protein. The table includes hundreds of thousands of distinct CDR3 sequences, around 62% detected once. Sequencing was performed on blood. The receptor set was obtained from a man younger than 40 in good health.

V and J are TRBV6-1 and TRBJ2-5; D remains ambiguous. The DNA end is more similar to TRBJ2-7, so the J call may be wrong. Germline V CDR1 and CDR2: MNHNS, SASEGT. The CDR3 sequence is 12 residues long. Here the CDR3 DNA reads TGTGCCAGCAGTGAACGGACGCGCGAGCAGTACTTC. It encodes CASSERTREQYF.

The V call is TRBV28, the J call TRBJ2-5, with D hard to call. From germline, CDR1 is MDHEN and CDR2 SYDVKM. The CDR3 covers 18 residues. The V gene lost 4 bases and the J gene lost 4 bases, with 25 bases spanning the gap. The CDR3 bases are TGTGCCAGCAGTTATTTACGCTCCAAATCAATCCGGAGAGAGACCCAGTACTTC. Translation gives CASSYLRSKSIRRETQYF.

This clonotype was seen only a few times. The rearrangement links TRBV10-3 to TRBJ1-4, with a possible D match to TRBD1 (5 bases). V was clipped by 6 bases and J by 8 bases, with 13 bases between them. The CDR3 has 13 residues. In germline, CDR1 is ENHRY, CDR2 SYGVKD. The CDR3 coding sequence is TGTGCCATCAGCCGAGGTGGGGGGGAAAAACTGTTTTTT. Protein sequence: CAISRGGGEKLFF.

CDR3 residues: CASRRSRSSYNEQFF. In DNA, the CDR3 is TGTGCCTCCCGGCGGTCTCGATCGTCCTACAATGAGCAGTTCTTC. V usage is TRBV3-1 and J usage is TRBJ2-1; no reliable D call. CDR1 and CDR2 (germline): LGHDT, YNNKEL (reference sequence). CDR3 length equals 15 residues. The ends were cut back, 11 bases at V and 1 base at J, with 18 bases in the middle.

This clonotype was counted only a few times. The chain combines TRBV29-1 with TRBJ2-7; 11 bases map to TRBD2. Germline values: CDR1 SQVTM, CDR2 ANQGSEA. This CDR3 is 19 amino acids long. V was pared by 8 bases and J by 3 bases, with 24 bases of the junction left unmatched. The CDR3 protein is CSPSLGLARELAGVYEQYF. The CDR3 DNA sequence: TGCAGCCCCTCCTTGGGTCTCGCCAGGGAACTAGCGGGGGTCTACGAGCAGTACTTC.

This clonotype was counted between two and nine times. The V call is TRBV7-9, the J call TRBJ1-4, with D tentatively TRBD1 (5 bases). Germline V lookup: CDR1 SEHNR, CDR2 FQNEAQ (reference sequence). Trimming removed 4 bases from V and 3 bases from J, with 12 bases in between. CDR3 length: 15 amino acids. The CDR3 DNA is TGTGCCAGCAGCTGGGACCGGAGGCCTAATGAAAAACTGTTTTTT. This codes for CASSWDRRPNEKLFF.

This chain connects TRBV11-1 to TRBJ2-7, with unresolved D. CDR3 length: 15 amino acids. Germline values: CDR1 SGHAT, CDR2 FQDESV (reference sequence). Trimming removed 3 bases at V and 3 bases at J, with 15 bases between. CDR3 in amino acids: CASSFRSTRFYEQYF. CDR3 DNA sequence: TGTGCCAGCAGCTTCCGCTCCACTCGTTTCTACGAGCAGTACTTC.

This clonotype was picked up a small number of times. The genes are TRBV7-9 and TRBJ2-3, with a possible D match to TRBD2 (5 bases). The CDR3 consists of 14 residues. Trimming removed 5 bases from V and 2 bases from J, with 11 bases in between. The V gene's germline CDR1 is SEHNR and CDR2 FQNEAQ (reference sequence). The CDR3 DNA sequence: TGTGCCAGCAGCCCCGCCGGGGTCACAGATACGCAGTATTTT. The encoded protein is CASSPAGVTDTQYF.

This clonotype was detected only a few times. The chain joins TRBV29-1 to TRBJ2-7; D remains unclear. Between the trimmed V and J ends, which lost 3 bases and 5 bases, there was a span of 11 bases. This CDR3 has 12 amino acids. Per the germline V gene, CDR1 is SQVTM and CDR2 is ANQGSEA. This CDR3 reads CSVEGRFNEQYF. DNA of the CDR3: TGCAGCGTTGAGGGCCGGTTCAACGAGCAGTACTTC.

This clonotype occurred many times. The CDR3 nucleotides are TGTGCCAGCTCACTAGCGGGGGGGCGGAATGAGCAGTTCTTC. Translating gives CASSLAGGRNEQFF. The rearrangement links TRBV7-2 to TRBJ2-1, with 13 bases that match TRBD2. The CDR3 is made up of 14 amino acids. J lost 7 bases, V lost 8 bases, and 5 bases had no gene match. In germline, CDR1 is SGHTA, CDR2 FQGNSA.

CDR3 sequence: CSVVVLAVRNEQFF. In DNA form, the CDR3 reads TGCAGCGTTGTAGTTCTAGCGGTGAGGAATGAGCAGTTCTTC. This chain links TRBV29-1 with TRBJ2-1; 7 bases are a match to TRBD2. J was trimmed by 7 bases and V by 4 bases; bases with no gene match: 10. The CDR3 sequence is 14 residues long. The germline gives CDR1 SQVTM, CDR2 ANQGSEA.

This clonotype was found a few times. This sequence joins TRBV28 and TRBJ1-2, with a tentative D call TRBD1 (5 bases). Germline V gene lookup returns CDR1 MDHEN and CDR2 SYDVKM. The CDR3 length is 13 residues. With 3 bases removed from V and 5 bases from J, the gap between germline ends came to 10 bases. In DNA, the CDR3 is TGTGCCAGCAGTTTGCCAGGGAATTATGGCTACACCTTC. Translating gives CASSLPGNYGYTF.

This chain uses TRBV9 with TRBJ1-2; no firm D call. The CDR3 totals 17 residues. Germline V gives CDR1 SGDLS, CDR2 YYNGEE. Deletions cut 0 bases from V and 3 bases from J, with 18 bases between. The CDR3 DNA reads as TGTGCCAGCAGCGTAGAAAGCGGGGAGTTCATCTACTATGGCTACACCTTC. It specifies CASSVESGEFIYYGYTF.

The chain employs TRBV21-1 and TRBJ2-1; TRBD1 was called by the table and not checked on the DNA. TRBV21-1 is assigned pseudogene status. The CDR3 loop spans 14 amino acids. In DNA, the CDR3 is TGTGCCAGCAGCAAAGGACAGGGGGGCAATGAGCAGTTCTTC. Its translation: CASSKGQGGNEQFF.

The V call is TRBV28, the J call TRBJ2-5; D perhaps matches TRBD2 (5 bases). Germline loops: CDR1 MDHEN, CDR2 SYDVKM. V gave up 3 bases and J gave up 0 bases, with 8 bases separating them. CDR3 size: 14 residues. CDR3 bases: TGTGCCAGCAGTTTGAGGAGGTACCAAGAGACCCAGTACTTC. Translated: CASSLRRYQETQYF.

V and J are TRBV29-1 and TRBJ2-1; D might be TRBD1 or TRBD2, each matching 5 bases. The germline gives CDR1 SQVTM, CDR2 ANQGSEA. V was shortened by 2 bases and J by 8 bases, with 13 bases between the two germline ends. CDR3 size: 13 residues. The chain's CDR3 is CSVEPGASDEQFF. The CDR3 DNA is TGCAGCGTTGAACCCGGGGCTTCCGATGAGCAGTTCTTC.

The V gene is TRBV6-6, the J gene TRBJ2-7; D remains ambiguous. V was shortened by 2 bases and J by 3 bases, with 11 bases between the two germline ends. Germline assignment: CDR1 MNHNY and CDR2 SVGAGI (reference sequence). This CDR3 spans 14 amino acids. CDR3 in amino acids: CASSYEHLNYEQYF. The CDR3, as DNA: TGTGCCAGCAGTTACGAACATCTCAACTACGAGCAGTACTTC.

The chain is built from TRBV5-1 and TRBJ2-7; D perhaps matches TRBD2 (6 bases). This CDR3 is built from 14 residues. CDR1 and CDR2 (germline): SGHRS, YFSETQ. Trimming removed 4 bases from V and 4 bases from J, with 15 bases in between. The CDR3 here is CASSVAPGGYEQYF. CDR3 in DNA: TGCGCCAGCAGCGTAGCGCCCGGAGGGTACGAGCAGTACTTC.

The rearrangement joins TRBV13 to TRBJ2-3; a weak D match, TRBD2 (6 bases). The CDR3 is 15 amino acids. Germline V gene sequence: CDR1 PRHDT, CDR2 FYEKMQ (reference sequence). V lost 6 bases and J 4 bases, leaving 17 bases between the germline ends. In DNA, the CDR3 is TGTGCCAGCAGAACCGGGACTGTCGGAGCAGATACGCAGTATTTT. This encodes CASRTGTVGADTQYF.

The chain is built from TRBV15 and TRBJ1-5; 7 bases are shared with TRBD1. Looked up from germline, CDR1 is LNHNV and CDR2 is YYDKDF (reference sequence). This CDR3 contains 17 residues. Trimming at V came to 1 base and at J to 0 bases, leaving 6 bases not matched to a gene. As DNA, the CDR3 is TGTGCCACCAGCAGAGGAAGACAGGGCTATAGCAATCAGCCCCAGCATTTT. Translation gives CATSRGRQGYSNQPQHF. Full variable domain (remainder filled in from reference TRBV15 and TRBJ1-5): DAMVIQNPRYQVTQFGKPVTLSCSQTLNHNVMYWYQQKSSQAPKLLFHYYDKDFNNEADTPDNFQSRRPNTSFCFLDIRSPGLGDTAMYLCATSRGRQGYSNQPQHFGDGTRLSIL.

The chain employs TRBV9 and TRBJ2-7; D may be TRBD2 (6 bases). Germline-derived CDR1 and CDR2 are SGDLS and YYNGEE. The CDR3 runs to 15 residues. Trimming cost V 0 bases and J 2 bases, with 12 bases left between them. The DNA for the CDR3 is TGTGCCAGCAGCGTAGCTTCGGGGACTCCCTACGAGCAGTACTTC. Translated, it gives CASSVASGTPYEQYF.

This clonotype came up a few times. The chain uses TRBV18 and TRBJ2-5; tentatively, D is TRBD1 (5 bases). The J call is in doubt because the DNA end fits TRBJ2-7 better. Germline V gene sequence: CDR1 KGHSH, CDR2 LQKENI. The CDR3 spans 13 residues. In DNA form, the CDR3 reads TGTGCCAGCTCACCACCAGGGGCCTACGAGCAGTACTTC. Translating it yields CASSPPGAYEQYF.

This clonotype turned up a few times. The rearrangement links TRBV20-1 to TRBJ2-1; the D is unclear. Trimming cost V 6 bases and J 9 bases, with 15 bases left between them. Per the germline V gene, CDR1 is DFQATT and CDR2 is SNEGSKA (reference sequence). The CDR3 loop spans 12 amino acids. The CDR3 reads CSAPLSRFEQFF. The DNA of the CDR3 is TGCAGTGCCCCGTTAAGCCGTTTTGAGCAGTTCTTC.

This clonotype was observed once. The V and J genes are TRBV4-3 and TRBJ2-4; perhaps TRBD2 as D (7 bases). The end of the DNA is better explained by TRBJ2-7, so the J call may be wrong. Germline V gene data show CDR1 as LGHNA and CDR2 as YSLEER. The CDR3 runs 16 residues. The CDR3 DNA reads TGCGCCAGCAGCCAAGAGGGGAGGGGGGATGGGTACGAGCAGTACTTC. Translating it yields CASSQEGRGDGYEQYF.

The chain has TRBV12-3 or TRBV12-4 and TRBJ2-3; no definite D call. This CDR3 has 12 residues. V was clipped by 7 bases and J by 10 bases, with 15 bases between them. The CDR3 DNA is TGTGCCAGCAACAAACCAGGAATAGCGCAGTATTTT. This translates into CASNKPGIAQYF.

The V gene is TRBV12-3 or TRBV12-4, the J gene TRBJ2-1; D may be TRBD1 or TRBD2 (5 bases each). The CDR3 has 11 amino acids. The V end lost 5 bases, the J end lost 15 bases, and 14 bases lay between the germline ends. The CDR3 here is CASSPTPRGFF. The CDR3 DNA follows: TGTGCCAGCAGTCCGACCCCGAGGGGGTTCTTC.

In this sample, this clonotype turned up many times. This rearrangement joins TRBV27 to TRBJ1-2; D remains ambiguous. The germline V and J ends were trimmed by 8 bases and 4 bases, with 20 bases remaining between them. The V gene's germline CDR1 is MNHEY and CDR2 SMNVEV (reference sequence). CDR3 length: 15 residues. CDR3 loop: CASGELPRATYGYTF. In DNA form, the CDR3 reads TGTGCCAGCGGTGAACTCCCTCGGGCGACCTATGGCTACACCTTC.